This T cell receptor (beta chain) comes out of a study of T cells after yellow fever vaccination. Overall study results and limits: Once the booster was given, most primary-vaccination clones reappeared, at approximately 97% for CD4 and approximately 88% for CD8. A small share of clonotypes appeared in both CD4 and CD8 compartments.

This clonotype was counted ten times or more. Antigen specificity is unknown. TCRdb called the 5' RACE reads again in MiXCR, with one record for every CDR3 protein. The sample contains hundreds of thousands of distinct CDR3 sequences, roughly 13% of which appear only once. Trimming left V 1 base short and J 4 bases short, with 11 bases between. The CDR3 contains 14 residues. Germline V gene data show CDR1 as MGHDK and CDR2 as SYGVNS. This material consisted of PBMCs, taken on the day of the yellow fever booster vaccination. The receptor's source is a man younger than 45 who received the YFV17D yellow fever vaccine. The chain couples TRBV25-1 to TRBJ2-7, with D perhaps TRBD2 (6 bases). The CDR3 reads CASSEWRGPYEQYF. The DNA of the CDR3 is TGTGCCAGCAGTGAATGGAGGGGTCCTTACGAGCAGTACTTC.